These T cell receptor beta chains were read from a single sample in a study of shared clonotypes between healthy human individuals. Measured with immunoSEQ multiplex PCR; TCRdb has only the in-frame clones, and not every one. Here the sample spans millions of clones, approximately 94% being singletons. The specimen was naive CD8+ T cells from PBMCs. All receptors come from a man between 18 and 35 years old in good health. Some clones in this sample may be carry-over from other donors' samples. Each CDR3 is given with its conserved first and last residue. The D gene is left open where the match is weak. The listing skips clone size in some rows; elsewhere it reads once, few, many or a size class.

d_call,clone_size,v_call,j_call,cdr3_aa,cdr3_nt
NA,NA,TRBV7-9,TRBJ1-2,CASSLALGDTTNFNYGYTF,TGTGCCAGCAGCTTAGCGCTCGGGGACACCACCAATTTTAACTATGGCTACACCTTC
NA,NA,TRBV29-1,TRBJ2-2,CSVEGRSDGTNTGELFF,TGCAGCGTTGAGGGCAGGTCTGACGGGACGAACACCGGGGAGCTGTTTTTT
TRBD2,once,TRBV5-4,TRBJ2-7,CASSLDGRPPYEQYF,TGTGCCAGCAGCTTGGACGGGAGGCCCCCCTACGAGCAGTACTTC
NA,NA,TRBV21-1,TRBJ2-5,CASGSGLACETQYF,TGTGCCAGCGGATCTGGACTAGCGTGTGAGACCCAGTACTTC
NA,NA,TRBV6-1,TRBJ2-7,CASSLTVSYEQYF,TGTGCCAGCAGCCTGACAGTTTCCTACGAGCAGTACTTC
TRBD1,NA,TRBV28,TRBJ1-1,CASRQYRGPNTEAFF,TGTGCCAGCAGACAATACAGGGGGCCCAACACTGAAGCTTTCTTT
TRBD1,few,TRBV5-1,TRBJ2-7,CASSLDRGPVEQYF,TGCGCCAGCAGCCTGGACAGGGGGCCGGTCGAGCAGTACTTC
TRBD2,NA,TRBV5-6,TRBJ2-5,CASSLASDSGTRETQYF,TGTGCCAGCAGCTTGGCCTCGGATAGCGGGACCAGGGAGACCCAGTACTTC
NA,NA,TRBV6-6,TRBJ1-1,CASSPGLITEAFF,TGTGCCAGCAGCCCGGGACTGATCACTGAAGCTTTCTTT
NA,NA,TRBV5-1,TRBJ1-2,CASSLGGPNYGYTF,TGCGCCAGCAGCTTGGGCGGACCTAACTATGGCTACACCTTC
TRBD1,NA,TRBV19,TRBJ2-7,CASSIRDRGYSYEQYF,TGTGCCAGTAGTATAAGAGACAGGGGTTACTCCTACGAGCAGTACTTC
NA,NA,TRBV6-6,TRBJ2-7,CASRQLAAGSYEQYF,TGTGCCAGCAGGCAACTAGCAGCCGGCTCCTACGAGCAGTACTTC
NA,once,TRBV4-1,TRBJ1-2,CASSQEEGRIFFYGYTF,TGCGCCAGCAGCCAAGAGGAGGGCCGCATTTTTTTCTATGGCTACACCTTC
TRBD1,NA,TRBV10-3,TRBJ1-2,CAIGSGRDRDPRGYGYTF,TGTGCCATCGGGAGTGGCCGGGACAGGGACCCGCGGGGCTATGGCTACACCTTC
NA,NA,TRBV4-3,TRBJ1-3,CASSQERRSGTIYF,TGCGCCAGCAGCCAAGAGCGGCGGTCGGGCACCATATATTTT
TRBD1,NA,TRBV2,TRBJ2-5,CASLGGTGVMETQYF,TGTGCCAGTCTGGGGGGGACAGGGGTCATGGAGACCCAGTACTTC
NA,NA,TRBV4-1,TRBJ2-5,CASSSIGEAQGTQYF,TGCGCCAGCAGCTCAATAGGGGAGGCCCAAGGGACCCAGTACTTC
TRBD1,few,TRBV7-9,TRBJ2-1,CASSPRDSTWKFF,TGTGCCAGCAGCCCACGGGACAGTACGTGGAAGTTCTTC
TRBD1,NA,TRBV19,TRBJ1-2,CASREGAQGNYGYTF,TGTGCCAGTAGAGAAGGGGCACAGGGGAACTATGGCTACACCTTC
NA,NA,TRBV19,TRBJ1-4,CASMGTVNEKLFF,TGTGCCAGTATGGGGACGGTGAATGAAAAACTGTTTTTT
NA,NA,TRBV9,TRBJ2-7,CASSLYGTYEQYF,TGTGCCAGCAGCCTATATGGCACCTACGAGCAGTACTTC
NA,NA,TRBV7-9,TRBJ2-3,CASSYTPSGDTQYF,TGTGCCAGCAGCTATACCCCATCGGGAGATACGCAGTATTTT
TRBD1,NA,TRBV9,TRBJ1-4,CASSVGLSAGGPATNEKLFF,TGTGCCAGCAGCGTAGGCTTATCGGCAGGGGGTCCTGCAACTAATGAAAAACTGTTTTTT
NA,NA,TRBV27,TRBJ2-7,CASSLSRRVGRAYEQYF,TGTGCCAGCAGTTTATCACGTAGGGTGGGACGGGCCTACGAGCAGTACTTC
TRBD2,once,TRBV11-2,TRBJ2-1,CASSFSSGAYNEQFF,TGTGCCAGCAGCTTTTCTAGCGGAGCCTACAATGAGCAGTTCTTC
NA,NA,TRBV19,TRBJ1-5,CASSIGRGSNQPQHF,TGTGCCAGTAGTATAGGTAGGGGCAGCAATCAGCCCCAGCATTTT
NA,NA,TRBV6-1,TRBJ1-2,CASSRQGVRDYGYTF,TGTGCCAGCAGTCGGCAGGGAGTTAGAGACTATGGCTACACCTTC
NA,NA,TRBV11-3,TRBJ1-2,CASSLDIRKGGLIYGYTF,TGTGCCAGCAGCTTAGATATAAGAAAGGGCGGCTTAATCTATGGCTACACCTTC
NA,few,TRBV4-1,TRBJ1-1,CASSQVVGNTEAFF,TGCGCCAGCAGCCAAGTGGTAGGGAACACTGAAGCTTTCTTT
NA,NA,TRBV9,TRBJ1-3,CASSVGGASGNTIYF,TGTGCCAGCAGCGTAGGCGGAGCCTCTGGAAACACCATATATTTT
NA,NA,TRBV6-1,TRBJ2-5,CASSEVGRWETQYF,TGTGCCAGCAGTGAGGTGGGCAGGTGGGAGACCCAGTACTTC
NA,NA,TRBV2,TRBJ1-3,CASSELRFSGNTIYF,TGTGCCAGCAGTGAATTACGGTTCTCTGGAAACACCATATATTTT
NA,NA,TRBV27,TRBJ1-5,CASRPRTGNQPQHF,TGTGCCAGCAGGCCTCGGACGGGCAATCAGCCCCAGCATTTT
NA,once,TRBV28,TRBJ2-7,CASSRPGAGEQYF,TGTGCCAGCAGTCGCCCGGGGGCTGGCGAGCAGTACTTC
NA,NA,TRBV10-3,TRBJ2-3,CAISESGRILDTQYF,TGTGCCATCAGTGAGTCTGGGCGCATTTTGGATACGCAGTATTTT
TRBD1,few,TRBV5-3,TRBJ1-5,CARSVWDRGGQPQHF,TGTGCCAGAAGCGTGTGGGACAGGGGAGGACAGCCCCAGCATTTT
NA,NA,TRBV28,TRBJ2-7,CATRGAGDSYEQYF,TGTGCCACCCGTGGGGCAGGAGACTCCTACGAGCAGTACTTC
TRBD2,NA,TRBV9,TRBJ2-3,CASSQRAAGYTDTQYF,TGTGCCAGCAGCCAGAGGGCAGCGGGGTACACAGATACGCAGTATTTT
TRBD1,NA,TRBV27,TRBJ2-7,CASSPFRGQGLYEQYF,TGTGCCAGCAGTCCCTTTAGGGGACAGGGGCTCTACGAGCAGTACTTC
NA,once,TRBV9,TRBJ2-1,CASSVVFKRGSEQFF,TGTGCCAGCAGCGTAGTATTTAAGAGGGGAAGCGAGCAGTTCTTC
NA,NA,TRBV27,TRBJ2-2,CASRPGVPLPNTGELFF,TGTGCCAGCAGGCCGGGGGTCCCTCTGCCGAACACCGGGGAGCTGTTTTTT
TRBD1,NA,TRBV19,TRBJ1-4,CASSVPLRGLDEKLFF,TGTGCCAGTAGTGTCCCCCTCAGGGGGCTGGATGAAAAACTGTTTTTT
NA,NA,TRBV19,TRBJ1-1,CASSIEGNTEAFF,TGTGCCAGTAGTATCGAAGGGAACACTGAAGCTTTCTTT
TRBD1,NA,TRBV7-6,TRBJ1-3,CASSSRQGTSGNTIYF,TGTGCCAGCAGTTCCCGACAGGGGACTTCTGGAAACACCATATATTTT